This TCR beta chain was sequenced for a study of beta chain features in type 1 diabetes. Notes on the study in general: TCRB CDR3s were moderately but significantly shorter in Type 1 diabetes patients in all four CD4+ subsets.

This clone came up a few times. The antigen remains undetermined. Via CD45RO/CCR7/CD25/CD127/CD95/CD27, cells of the CD4+ naive, central memory, regulatory and stem cell-like memory subsets were sorted. V lost 5 bases and J lost 4; bases outside the gene matches: 13. Germline values: CDR1 LNHDA, CDR2 SQIVND (reference sequence). This CDR3 spans 17 amino acids. Expressed TCRB transcripts were sequenced because the entire RNA isolate underwent reverse transcription. Produced via immunoSEQ multiplex PCR; TCRdb's table is partial and in-frame only. The data contain 500,000 to 800,000 clones, around 12% of them singletons.

This chain uses TRBV19 with TRBJ1-1, with 10 bases that match TRBD1. The sequencing sample was made of naive CD4+ T cells from blood. The TCR was taken from a man aged 30 to 39 with type 1 diabetes. DNA of the CDR3: TGTGCCAGTAGTTCCTCTGGGACAGGGGCCAGGGGCACTGAAGCTTTCTTT. The encoded protein is CASSSSGTGARGTEAFF.